This T cell receptor beta chain was documented in a study of shared clonotypes between healthy human individuals. Study context: CD8 memory received one plate per donor, CD8 naive two, CD4 memory three and CD4 naive three. General study findings and limits: Rarefaction gave evidence that sorted-subset sequencing remained incomplete despite large depth.

CDR3 length equals 15 residues. With 7 bases clipped from V and 3 bases from J, the junction kept 5 bases outside the gene matches. The germline CDR1 and CDR2 sequences are SNHLY and FYNNEI. CD8 cells regarded as naive lacked CD45RO, were positively chosen for CCR7, and omitted terminally differentiated effector memory CD45RA+ cells. Assay used: immunoSEQ multiplex PCR; TCRdb lists only in-frame clones, some missing. The table includes 650,000 to 800,000 clones, about 91% detected once. About this clone itself: What it binds is not known.

The sample consisted of naive CD8+ T cells sorted from blood. This TCR was sampled from a man younger than 45 in good health. The chain joins TRBV2 to TRBJ2-1, with 11 bases that match TRBD2. This CDR3 reads CASTPGLAVYNEQFF. CDR3 sequence (DNA): TGTGCCAGCACTCCGGGACTAGCGGTCTACAATGAGCAGTTCTTC. The full variable domain, rest sourced from reference TRBV2 and TRBJ2-1, is EPEVTQTPSHQVTQMGQEVILRCVPISNHLYFYWYRQILGQKVEFLVSFYNNEISEKSEIFDDQFSVERPDGSNFTLKIRSTKLEDSAMYFCASTPGLAVYNEQFFGPGTRLTVL.